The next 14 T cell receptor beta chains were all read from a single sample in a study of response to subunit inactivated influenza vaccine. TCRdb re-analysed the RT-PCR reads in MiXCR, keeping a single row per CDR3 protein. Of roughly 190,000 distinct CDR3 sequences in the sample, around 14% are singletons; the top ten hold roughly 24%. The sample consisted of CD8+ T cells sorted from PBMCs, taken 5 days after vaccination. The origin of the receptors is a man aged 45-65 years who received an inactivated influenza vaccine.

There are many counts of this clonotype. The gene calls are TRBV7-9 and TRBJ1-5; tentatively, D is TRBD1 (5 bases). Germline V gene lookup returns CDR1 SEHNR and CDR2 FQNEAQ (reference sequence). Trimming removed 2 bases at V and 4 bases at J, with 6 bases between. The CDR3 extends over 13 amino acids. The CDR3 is CASSLQGNQPQHF. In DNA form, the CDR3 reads TGTGCCAGCAGCTTACAGGGTAATCAGCCCCAGCATTTT. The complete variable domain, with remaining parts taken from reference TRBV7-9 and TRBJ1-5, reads DTGVSQNPRHKITKRGQNVTFRCDPISEHNRLYWYRQTLGQGPEFLTYFQNEAQLEKSRLLSDRFSAERPKGSFSTLEIQRTEQGDSAMYLCASSLQGNQPQHFGDGTRLSIL.

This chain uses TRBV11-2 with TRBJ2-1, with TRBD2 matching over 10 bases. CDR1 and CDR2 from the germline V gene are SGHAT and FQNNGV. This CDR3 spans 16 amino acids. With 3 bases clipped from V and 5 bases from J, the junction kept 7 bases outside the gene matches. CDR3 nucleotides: TGTGCCAGCAGCTTCCCTAGCGGGGGCCTTAACAATGAGCAGTTCTTC. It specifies CASSFPSGGLNNEQFF.

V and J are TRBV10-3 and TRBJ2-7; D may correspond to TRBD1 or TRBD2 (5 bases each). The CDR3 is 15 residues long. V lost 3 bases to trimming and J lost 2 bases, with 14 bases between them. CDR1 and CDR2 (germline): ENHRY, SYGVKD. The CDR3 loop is CAISDGGGRTYEQYF. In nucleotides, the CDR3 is TGTGCCATCAGTGATGGTGGGGGACGCACCTACGAGCAGTACTTC.

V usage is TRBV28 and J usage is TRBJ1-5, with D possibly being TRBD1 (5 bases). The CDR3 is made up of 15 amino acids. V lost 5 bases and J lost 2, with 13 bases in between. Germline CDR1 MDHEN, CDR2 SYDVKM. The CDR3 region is CASSPPTQGNQPQHF. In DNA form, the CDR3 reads TGTGCCAGCAGTCCCCCGACACAGGGCAATCAGCCCCAGCATTTT.

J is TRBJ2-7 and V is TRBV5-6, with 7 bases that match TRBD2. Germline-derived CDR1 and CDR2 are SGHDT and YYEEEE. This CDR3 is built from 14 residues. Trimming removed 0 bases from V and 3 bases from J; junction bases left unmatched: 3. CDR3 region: CASSLALAVYEQYF. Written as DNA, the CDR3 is TGTGCCAGCAGCTTGGCTCTAGCGGTCTACGAGCAGTACTTC. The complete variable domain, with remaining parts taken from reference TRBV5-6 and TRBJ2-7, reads DAGVTQSPTHLIKTRGQQVTLRCSPKSGHDTVSWYQQALGQGPQFIFQYYEEEERQRGNFPDRFSGHQFPNYSSELNVNALLLGDSALYLCASSLALAVYEQYFGPGTRLTVT.

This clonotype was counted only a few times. DNA of the CDR3: TGCGCCAGCAGCCAAGATTGGTCTAGATCCTACAATGAGCAGTTCTTC. Its protein is CASSQDWSRSYNEQFF. The chain carries TRBV4-3 and TRBJ2-1; no reliable D call. Germline values: CDR1 LGHNA, CDR2 YSLEER. V shed 0 bases and J shed 1 base, with 10 bases lying between them. CDR3 size: 16 residues.

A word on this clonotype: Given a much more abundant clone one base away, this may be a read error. In DNA, the CDR3 is TGTGTCAGCCAAACTAGCATCAATGAGCAGTTCTTC. Its protein is CVSQTSINEQFF. The chain carries TRBV25-1 and TRBJ2-1; the D gene is possibly TRBD2 (6 bases). The CDR3 length is 12 residues. Germline V gives CDR1 MGHDK, CDR2 SYGVNS. Full variable domain (rest looked up from reference TRBV25-1 and TRBJ2-1): EADIYQTPRYLVIGTGKKITLECSQTMGHDKMYWYQQDPGMELHLIHYSYGVNSTEKGDLSSESTVSRIRTEHFPLTLESARPSHTSQYLCVSQTSINEQFFGPGTRLTVL.

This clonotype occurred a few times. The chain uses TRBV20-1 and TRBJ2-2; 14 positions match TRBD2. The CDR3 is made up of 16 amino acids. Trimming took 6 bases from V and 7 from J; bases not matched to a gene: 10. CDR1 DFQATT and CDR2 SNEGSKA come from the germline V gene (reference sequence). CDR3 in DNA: TGCAGTGCCTACCAAACGGGACTAGCGGGAGACGGGGAGCTGTTTTTT. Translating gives CSAYQTGLAGDGELFF.

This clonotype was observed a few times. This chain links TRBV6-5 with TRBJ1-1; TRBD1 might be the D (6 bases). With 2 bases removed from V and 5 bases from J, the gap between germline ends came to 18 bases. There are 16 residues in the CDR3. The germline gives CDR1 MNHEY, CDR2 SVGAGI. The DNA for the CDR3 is TGTGCCAGCAGTTACGAGGGGGTCTCTAAGGGAACTGAAGCTTTCTTT. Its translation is CASSYEGVSKGTEAFF.

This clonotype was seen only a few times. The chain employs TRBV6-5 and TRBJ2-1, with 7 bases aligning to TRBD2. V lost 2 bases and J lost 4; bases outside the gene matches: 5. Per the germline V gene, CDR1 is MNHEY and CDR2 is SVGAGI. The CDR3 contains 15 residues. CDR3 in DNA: TGTGCCAGCAGTTACACCGGCGGGGGATACAATGAGCAGTTCTTC. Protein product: CASSYTGGGYNEQFF.

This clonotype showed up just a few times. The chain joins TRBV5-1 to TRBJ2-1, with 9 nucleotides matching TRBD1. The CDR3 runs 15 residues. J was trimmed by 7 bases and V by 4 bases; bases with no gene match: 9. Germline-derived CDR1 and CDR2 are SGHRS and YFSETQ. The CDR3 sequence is CASSGGTGRGNEQFF. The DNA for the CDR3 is TGCGCCAGCAGCGGAGGGACAGGGAGAGGAAATGAGCAGTTCTTC.

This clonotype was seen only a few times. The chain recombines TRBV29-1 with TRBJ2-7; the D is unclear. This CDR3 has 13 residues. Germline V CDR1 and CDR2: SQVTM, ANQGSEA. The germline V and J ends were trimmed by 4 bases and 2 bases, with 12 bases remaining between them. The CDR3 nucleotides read TGCAGCGTTGTTTCGGCAGGAACCTACGAGCAGTACTTC. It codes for CSVVSAGTYEQYF.

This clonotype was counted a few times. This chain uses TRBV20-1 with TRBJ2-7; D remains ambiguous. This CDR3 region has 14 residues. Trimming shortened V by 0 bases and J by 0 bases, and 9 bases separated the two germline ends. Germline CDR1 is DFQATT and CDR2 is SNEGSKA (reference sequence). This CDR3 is CSAREPHSSYEQYF. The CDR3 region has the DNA TGCAGTGCTAGAGAGCCCCATAGCTCCTACGAGCAGTACTTC.

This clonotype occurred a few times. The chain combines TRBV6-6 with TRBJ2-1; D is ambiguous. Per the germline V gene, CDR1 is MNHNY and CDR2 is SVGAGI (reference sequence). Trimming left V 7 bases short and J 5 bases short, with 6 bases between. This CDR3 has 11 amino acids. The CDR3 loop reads CASKSDNEQFF. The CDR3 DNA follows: TGTGCCAGCAAAAGCGACAATGAGCAGTTCTTC.